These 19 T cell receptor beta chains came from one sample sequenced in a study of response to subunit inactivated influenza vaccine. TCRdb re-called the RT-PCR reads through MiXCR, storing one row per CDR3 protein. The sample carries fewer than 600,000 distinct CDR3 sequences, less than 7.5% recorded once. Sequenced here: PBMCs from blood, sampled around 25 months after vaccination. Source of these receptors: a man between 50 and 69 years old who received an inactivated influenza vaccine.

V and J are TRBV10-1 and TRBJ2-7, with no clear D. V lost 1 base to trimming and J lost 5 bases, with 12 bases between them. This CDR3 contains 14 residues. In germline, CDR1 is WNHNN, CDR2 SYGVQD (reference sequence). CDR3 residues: CASSEFPAPHEQYF. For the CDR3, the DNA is TGCGCCAGCAGTGAGTTTCCAGCTCCCCACGAGCAGTACTTC.

The CDR3 loop is CASSKLRETYEQYF. The CDR3 DNA reads TGTGCCAGCAGCAAACTCAGGGAAACCTACGAGCAGTACTTC. The chain has TRBV5-5 and TRBJ2-7, with a weak D call TRBD1 (5 bases). CDR1 is SGHKS and CDR2 is YYEKEE in the germline V gene (reference sequence). Trimming took 4 bases from V and 2 from J, leaving 13 bases between them. This CDR3 comprises 14 residues.

The CDR3 nucleotides are TGTGCCATCAGCTTGACAGGGGAAACTGAAGCTTTCTTT. Translating it yields CAISLTGETEAFF. The chain is built from TRBV10-3 and TRBJ1-1; 8 nucleotides match TRBD1. V gave up 6 bases and J gave up 5 bases; unmatched junction bases: 5. Germline CDR1 reads ENHRY; CDR2 reads SYGVKD. The CDR3 length is 13 residues.

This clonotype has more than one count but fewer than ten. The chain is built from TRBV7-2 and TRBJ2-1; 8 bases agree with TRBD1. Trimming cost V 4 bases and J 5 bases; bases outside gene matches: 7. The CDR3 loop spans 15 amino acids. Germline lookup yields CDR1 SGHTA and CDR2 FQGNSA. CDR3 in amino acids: CASSSDRGTHNEQFF. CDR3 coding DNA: TGTGCCAGCAGCTCCGACAGGGGAACACACAATGAGCAGTTCTTC.

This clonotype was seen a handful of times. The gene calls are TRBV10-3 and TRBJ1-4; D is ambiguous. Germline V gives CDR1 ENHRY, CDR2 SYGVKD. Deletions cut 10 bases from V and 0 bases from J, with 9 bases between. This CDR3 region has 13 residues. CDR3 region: CATCVATNEKLFF. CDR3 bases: TGTGCCACGTGTGTTGCAACTAATGAAAAACTGTTTTTT.

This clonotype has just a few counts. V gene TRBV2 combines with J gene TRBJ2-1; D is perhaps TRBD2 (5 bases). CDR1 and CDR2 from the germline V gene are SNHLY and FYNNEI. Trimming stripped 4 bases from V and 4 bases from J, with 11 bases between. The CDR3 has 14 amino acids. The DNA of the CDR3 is TGTGCCAGCAGTGCCGACTACTGGTACAATGAGCAGTTCTTC. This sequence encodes CASSADYWYNEQFF.

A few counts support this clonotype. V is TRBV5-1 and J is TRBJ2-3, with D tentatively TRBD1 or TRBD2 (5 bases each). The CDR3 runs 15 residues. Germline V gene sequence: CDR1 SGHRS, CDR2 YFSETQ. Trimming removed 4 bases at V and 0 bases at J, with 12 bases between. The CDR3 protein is CASSPGTASTDTQYF. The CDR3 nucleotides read TGCGCCAGCAGCCCCGGGACGGCAAGCACAGATACGCAGTATTTT.

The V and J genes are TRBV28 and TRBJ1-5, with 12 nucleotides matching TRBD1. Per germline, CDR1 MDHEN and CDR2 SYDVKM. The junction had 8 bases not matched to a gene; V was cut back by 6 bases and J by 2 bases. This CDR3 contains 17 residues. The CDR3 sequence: CASRRGDRGLGNQPQHF. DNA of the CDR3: TGTGCCAGCAGACGAGGGGACAGGGGGCTTGGCAATCAGCCCCAGCATTTT.

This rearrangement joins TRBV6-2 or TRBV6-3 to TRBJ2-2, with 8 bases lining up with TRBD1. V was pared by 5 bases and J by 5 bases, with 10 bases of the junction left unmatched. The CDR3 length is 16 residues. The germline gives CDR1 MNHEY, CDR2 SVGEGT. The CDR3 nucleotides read TGTGCCAGCAGTGGCAGGGGGCGAGGTCGTACCGGGGAGCTGTTTTTT. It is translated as CASSGRGRGRTGELFF.

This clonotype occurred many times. The CDR3 sequence is CASSPGYGYTF. CDR3 nucleotide sequence: TGTGCCAGCAGTCCGGGTTATGGCTACACCTTC. The chain combines TRBV12-3 or TRBV12-4 with TRBJ1-2; D remains unclear. The CDR3 sequence is 11 residues long. V was trimmed by 5 bases and J by 5 bases, leaving 6 bases between them.

Here the CDR3 DNA reads TGTGCCAGCAGCCAAGGGACTAGCGGGATGAGCACAGATACGCAGTATTTT. It encodes CASSQGTSGMSTDTQYF. The V call is TRBV4-2, the J call TRBJ2-3; 12 bases agree with TRBD2. The V segment lost 1 base and the J segment 0 bases; nucleotides outside the gene matches: 2. Per germline, CDR1 LGHNA and CDR2 YNFKEQ. The CDR3 length is 17 residues.

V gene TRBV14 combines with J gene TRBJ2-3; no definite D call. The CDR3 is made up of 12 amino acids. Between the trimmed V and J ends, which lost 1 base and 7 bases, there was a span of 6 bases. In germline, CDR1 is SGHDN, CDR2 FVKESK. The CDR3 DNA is TGTGCCAGCAGCCAAGCCCACAATACGCAGTATTTT. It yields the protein CASSQAHNTQYF.

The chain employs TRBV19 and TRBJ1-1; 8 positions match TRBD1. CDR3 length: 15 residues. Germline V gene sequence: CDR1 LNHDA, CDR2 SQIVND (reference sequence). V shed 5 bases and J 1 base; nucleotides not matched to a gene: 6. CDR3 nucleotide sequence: TGTGCCAGTAGTCGGGTGGACAGGGCGAACACTGAAGCTTTCTTT. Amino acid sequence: CASSRVDRANTEAFF. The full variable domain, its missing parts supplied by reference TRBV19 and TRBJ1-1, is DGGITQSPKYLFRKEGQNVTLSCEQNLNHDAMYWYRQDPGQGLRLIYYSQIVNDFQKGDIAEGYSVSREKKESFPLTVTSAQKNPTAFYLCASSRVDRANTEAFFGQGTRLTVV.

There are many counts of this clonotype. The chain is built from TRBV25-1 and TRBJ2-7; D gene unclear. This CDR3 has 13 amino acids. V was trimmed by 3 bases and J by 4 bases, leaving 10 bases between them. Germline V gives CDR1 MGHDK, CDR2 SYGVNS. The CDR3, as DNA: TGTGCCAGCAGTGACCGGGTTAGGTACGAGCAGTACTTC. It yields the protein CASSDRVRYEQYF.

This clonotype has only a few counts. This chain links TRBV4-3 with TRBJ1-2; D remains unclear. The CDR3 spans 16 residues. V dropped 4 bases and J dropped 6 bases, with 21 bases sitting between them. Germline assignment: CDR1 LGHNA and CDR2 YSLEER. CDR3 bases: TGCGCCAGCAGCCCTAACCGGGGTAGTCTTGGGCATGGCTACACCTTC. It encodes CASSPNRGSLGHGYTF.

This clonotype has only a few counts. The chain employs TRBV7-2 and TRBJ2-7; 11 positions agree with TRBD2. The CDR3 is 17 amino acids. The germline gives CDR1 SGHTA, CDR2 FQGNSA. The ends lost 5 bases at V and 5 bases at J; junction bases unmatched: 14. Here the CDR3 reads CASSAWATSGSYHEQYF. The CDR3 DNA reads TGTGCCAGCAGCGCGTGGGCTACTAGCGGGAGTTACCACGAGCAGTACTTC.

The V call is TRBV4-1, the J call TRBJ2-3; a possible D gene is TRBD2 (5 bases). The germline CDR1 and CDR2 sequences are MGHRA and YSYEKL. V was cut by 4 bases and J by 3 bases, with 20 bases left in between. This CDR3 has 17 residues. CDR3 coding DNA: TGCGCCAGCAGCCCCTTCGCGCTAGCTGATAGGACAGATACGCAGTATTTT. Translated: CASSPFALADRTDTQYF.

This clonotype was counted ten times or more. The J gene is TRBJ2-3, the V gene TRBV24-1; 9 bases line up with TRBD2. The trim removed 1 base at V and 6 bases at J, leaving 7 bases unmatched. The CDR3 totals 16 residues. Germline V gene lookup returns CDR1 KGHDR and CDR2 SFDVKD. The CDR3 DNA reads TGTGCCACCAGTGATTTACCAGCGGGAGGTTCTGATACGCAGTATTTT. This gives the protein CATSDLPAGGSDTQYF.

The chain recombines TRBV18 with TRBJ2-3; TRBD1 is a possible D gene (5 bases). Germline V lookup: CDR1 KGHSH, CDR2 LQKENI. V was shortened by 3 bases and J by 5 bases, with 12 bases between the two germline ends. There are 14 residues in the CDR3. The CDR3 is CASSPRTQGDTQYF. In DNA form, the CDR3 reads TGTGCCAGCTCACCCAGGACCCAGGGAGATACGCAGTATTTT.